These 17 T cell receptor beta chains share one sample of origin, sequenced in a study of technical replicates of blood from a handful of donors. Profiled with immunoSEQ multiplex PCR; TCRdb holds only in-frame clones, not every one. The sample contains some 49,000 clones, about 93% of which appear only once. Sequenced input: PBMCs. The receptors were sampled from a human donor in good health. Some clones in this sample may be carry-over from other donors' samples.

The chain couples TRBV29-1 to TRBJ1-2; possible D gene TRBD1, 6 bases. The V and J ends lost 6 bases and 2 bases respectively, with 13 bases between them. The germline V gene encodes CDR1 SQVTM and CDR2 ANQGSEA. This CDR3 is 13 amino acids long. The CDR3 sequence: CSVMVGQNYGYTF. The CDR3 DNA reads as TGCAGCGTCATGGTCGGACAGAACTATGGCTACACCTTC.

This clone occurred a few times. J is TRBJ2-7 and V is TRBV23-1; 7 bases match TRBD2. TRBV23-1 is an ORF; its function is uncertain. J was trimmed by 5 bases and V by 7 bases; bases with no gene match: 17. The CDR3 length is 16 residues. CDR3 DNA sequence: TGCGCCAGCACTGGTCCGGCAGGGAGGGCGACCAACGAGCAGTACTTC. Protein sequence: CASTGPAGRATNEQYF.

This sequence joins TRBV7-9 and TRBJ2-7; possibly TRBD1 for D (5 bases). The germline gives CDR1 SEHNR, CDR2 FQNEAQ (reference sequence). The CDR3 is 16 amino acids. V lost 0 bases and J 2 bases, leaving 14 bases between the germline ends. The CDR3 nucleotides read TGTGCCAGCAGCTTAGCTCGGCCCCAGGGAACCTACGAGCAGTACTTC. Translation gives CASSLARPQGTYEQYF.

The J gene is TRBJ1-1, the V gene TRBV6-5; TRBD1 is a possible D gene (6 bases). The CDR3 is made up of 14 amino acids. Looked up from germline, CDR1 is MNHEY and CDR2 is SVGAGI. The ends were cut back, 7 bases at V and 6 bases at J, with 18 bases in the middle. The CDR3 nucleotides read TGTGCCAGCACAAGGGAGGGTGAGGGGGCTGAAGCTTTCTTT. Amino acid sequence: CASTREGEGAEAFF.

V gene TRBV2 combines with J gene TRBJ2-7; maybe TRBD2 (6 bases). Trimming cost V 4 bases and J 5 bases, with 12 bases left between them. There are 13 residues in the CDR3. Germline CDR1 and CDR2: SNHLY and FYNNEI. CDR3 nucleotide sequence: TGTGCCAGCAGTGTCGGGGGTAGGGACGAGCAGTACTTC. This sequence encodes CASSVGGRDEQYF.

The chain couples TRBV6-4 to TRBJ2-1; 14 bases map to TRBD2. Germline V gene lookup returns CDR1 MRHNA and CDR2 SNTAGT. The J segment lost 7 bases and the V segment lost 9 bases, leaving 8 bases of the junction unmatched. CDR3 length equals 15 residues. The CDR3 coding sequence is TGTGCCAGTTCCCGGGGGACTAGCGGGAGTAATGAGCAGTTCTTC. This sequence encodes CASSRGTSGSNEQFF.

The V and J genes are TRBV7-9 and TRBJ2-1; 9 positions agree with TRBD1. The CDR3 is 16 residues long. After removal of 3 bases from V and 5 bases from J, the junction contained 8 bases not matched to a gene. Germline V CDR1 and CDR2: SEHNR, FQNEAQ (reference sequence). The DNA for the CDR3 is TGTGCCAGCAGCTTCGCGGGACAGGGTTTAGACAATGAGCAGTTCTTC. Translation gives CASSFAGQGLDNEQFF. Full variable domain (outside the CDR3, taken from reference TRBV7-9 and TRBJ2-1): DTGVSQNPRHKITKRGQNVTFRCDPISEHNRLYWYRQTLGQGPEFLTYFQNEAQLEKSRLLSDRFSAERPKGSFSTLEIQRTEQGDSAMYLCASSFAGQGLDNEQFFGPGTRLTVL.

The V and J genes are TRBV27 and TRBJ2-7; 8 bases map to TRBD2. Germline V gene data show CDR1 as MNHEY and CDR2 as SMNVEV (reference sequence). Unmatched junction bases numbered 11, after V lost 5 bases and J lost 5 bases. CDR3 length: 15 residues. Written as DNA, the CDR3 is TGTGCCAGCAGTCCTCACCGCGGGGGGTCCGACGAGCAGTACTTC. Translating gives CASSPHRGGSDEQYF.

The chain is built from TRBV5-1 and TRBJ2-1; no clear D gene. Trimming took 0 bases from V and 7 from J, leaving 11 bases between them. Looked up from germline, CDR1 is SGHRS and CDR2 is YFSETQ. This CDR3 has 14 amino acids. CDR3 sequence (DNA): TGCGCCAGCAGCTTGGGTTCCCTCTTTAATGAGCAGTTCTTC. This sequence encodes CASSLGSLFNEQFF.

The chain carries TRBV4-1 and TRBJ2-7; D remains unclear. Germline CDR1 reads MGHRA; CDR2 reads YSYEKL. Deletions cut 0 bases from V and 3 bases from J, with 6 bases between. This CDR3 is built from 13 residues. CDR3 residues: CASSQESSYEQYF. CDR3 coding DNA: TGCGCCAGCAGCCAAGAATCCAGCTACGAGCAGTACTTC.

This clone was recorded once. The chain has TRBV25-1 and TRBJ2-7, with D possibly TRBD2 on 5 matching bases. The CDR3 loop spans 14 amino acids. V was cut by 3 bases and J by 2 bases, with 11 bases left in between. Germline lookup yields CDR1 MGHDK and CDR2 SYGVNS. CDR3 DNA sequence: TGTGCCAGCAGTGAGGCTAGCCAAACCTACGAGCAGTACTTC. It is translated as CASSEASQTYEQYF.

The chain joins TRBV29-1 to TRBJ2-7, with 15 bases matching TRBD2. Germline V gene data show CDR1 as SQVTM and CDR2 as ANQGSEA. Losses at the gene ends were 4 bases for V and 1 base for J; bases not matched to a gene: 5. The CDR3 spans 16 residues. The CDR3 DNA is TGCAGCGTTGCCGGGACTAGCGGGGGGCCGTCCTACGAGCAGTACTTC. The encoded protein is CSVAGTSGGPSYEQYF.

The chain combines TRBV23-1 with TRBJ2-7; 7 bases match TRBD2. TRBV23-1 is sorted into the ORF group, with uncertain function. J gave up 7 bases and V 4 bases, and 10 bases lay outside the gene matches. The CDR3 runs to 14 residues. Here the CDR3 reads CASSPRGVAREQYF. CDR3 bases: TGCGCCAGCAGTCCCCGGGGGGTTGCTCGGGAGCAGTACTTC.

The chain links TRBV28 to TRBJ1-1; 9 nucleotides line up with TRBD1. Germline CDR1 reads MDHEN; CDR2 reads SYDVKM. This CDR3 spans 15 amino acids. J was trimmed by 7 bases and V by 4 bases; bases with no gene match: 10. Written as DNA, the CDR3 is TGTGCCAGCAGTTCCGGAATGGGACAGGGAGGTGAAGCTTTCTTT. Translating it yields CASSSGMGQGGEAFF.

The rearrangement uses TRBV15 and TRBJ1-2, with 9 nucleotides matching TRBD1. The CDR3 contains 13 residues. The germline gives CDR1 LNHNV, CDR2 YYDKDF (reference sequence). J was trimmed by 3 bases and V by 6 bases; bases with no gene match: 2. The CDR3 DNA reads TGTGCCACCAGACAGGGGGCCGACTATGGCTACACCTTC. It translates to CATRQGADYGYTF.

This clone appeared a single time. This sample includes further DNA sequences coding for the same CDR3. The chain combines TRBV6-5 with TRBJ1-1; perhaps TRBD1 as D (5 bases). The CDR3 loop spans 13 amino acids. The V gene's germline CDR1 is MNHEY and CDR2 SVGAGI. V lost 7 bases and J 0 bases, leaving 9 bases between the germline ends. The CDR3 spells CASKGGVNTEAFF. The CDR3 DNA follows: TGTGCCAGCAAGGGAGGGGTGAACACTGAAGCTTTCTTT.

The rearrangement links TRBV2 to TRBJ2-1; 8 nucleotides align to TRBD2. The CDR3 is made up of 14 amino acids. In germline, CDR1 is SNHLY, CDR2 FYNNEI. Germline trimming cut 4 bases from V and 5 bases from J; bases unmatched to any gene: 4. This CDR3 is CASSASGRNNEQFF. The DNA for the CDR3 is TGTGCCAGCAGTGCTAGCGGGCGAAACAATGAGCAGTTCTTC.